These 29 T cell receptor beta chains were sequenced from one sample in a study of blood T cell repertoires in COVID-19 (dated by TCRdb to 2018 to 2021). The method behind the library was the immunoSEQ multiplex PCR assay. TCRdb retrieved this table from immuneACCESS and kept in-frame rearrangements only. Not all clones are present; in checked studies, unresolved V genes account for under half, and no reason is known for the remainder. The sample table records some 150,000 clones; about 90% of these occur just once. The top ten clonotypes cover approximately 3% of the sample. Material for sequencing was peripheral blood. The receptors stem from a man aged 60 to 75 with acute or convalescent COVID-19.

This clone was seen more than once but under ten times. The chain is built from TRBV7-9 and TRBJ2-3; TRBD2 matches at 7 bases. The junction had 6 bases not matched to a gene; V was cut back by 2 bases and J by 4 bases. The CDR3 runs to 15 residues. The germline CDR1 and CDR2 sequences are SEHNR and FQNEAQ (reference sequence). CDR3 coding DNA: TGTGCCAGCAGCTTACCTAGCGGACGCGCAGATACGCAGTATTTT. This sequence encodes CASSLPSGRADTQYF.

The chain has TRBV2 and TRBJ1-2; TRBD1 agrees at 10 bases. Trimming took 8 bases from V and 3 from J; bases not matched to a gene: 6. From germline, CDR1 is SNHLY and CDR2 FYNNEI. The CDR3 runs to 14 residues. The CDR3 is CASGDRGLHYGYTF. The CDR3 DNA is TGTGCCAGCGGAGACAGGGGGCTTCACTATGGCTACACCTTC.

The chain couples TRBV5-8 to TRBJ2-3, with TRBD1 matching over 9 bases. The V and J ends lost 7 bases and 1 base, in that order; junction bases with no gene match: 13. This CDR3 comprises 17 residues. Germline CDR1 SGHTS, CDR2 YDEGEE. For the CDR3, the DNA is TGTGCCAGCCAGTACGGGACAGGGTTTGAGGGCACAGATACGCAGTATTTT. Residues: CASQYGTGFEGTDTQYF.

J is TRBJ1-2 and V is TRBV19; D possibly corresponds to TRBD1 (6 bases). V lost 6 bases to trimming and J lost 7 bases, with 27 bases between them. The CDR3 covers 17 residues. Germline lookup yields CDR1 LNHDA and CDR2 SQIVND (reference sequence). CDR3 DNA: TGTGCCAGTAGAGGGGGAGACGCAGTCAGGACAAGGGGTGGCTACACCTTC. Translation: CASRGGDAVRTRGGYTF.

This clone was observed a few times. V usage is TRBV6-5 and J usage is TRBJ2-7; D may be TRBD2 (6 bases). Trimming stripped 6 bases from V and 6 bases from J, with 15 bases between. CDR1 and CDR2 from the germline V gene are MNHEY and SVGAGI. There are 13 residues in the CDR3. The CDR3 is CASRIDKGGEQYF. DNA for the CDR3: TGTGCCAGCAGAATTGACAAGGGAGGCGAGCAGTACTTC.

This chain connects TRBV19 to TRBJ2-2, with TRBD2 matching over 9 bases. CDR1 is LNHDA, CDR2 SQIVND, per germline (reference sequence). This CDR3 comprises 16 residues. Trimming removed 7 bases from V and 5 bases from J; junction bases left unmatched: 11. The DNA for the CDR3 is TGTGCCAGTACGGAGCGGGGGGTGTATGGTACCGGGGAGCTGTTTTTT. This sequence encodes CASTERGVYGTGELFF.

Only one count was recorded for this clone. The V and J genes are TRBV4-3 and TRBJ2-7; D is perhaps TRBD1 (5 bases). Trimming cost V 0 bases and J 3 bases, with 6 bases left between them. The germline V gene has CDR1 LGHNA and CDR2 YSLEER. This CDR3 region has 13 residues. In DNA, the CDR3 is TGCGCCAGCAGCCAAGATAGGGGCTACGAGCAGTACTTC. Its translation: CASSQDRGYEQYF.

About this clone itself: Different DNA sequences within this sample yield the same CDR3. This chain uses TRBV6-5 with TRBJ1-1, with TRBD1 identical over 8 bases. Per germline, CDR1 MNHEY and CDR2 SVGAGI. The J segment lost 0 bases and the V segment lost 7 bases, leaving 4 bases of the junction unmatched. The CDR3 has 14 amino acids. The CDR3 sequence is CASKGTGMNTEAFF. CDR3 nucleotides: TGTGCCAGCAAGGGGACAGGAATGAACACTGAAGCTTTCTTT.

This clone came up a few times. The V and J genes are TRBV6-5 and TRBJ1-5, with 8 bases identical to TRBD1. From germline, CDR1 is MNHEY and CDR2 SVGAGI. The CDR3 extends over 14 amino acids. With 6 bases clipped from V and 4 bases from J, the junction kept 5 bases outside the gene matches. CDR3 sequence: CASSRTGPNQPQHF. CDR3 nucleotide sequence: TGTGCCAGCAGCCGGACAGGGCCAAATCAGCCCCAGCATTTT.

The genes are TRBV6-2 or TRBV6-3 and TRBJ1-5; D gene ambiguous. The V and J ends lost 5 bases and 5 bases respectively, with 19 bases between them. Germline CDR1 reads MNHEY; CDR2 reads SVGEGT. The CDR3 extends over 16 amino acids. The chain's CDR3 is CASSLSDRLDYQPQHF. The CDR3 region has the DNA TGTGCCAGCAGTCTCTCCGATCGACTGGACTATCAGCCCCAGCATTTT.

This chain joins TRBV10-3 and TRBJ1-2, with D possibly being TRBD1 (5 bases). The germline V gene encodes CDR1 ENHRY and CDR2 SYGVKD. Trimming removed 11 bases at V and 9 bases at J, with 16 bases between. The length of the CDR3 is 11 residues. The CDR3 region is CAAGGVDRYTF. The CDR3, as DNA: TGTGCCGCGGGGGGGGTTGACCGCTACACCTTC.

Here the CDR3 reads CATRQASYYGYTF. The CDR3 DNA sequence: TGTGCCACCAGACAGGCATCATACTATGGCTACACCTTC. This rearrangement joins TRBV28 to TRBJ1-2; perhaps TRBD1 as D (6 bases). CDR3 length equals 13 residues. Germline V CDR1 and CDR2: MDHEN, SYDVKM. The V end was cut by 10 bases, the J end by 3 bases, with 15 bases between.

The chain joins TRBV12-3 or TRBV12-4 to TRBJ1-2; D unresolved. With 6 bases removed from V and 6 bases from J, the gap between germline ends came to 11 bases. This CDR3 is 12 amino acids long. CDR3 sequence (DNA): TGTGCCAGCAGCCCGGGAATGGATGGCTACACCTTC. Translating gives CASSPGMDGYTF.

V and J are TRBV9 and TRBJ1-3; TRBD1 is a possible D gene (5 bases). CDR1 SGDLS and CDR2 YYNGEE come from the germline V gene. V lost 1 base, J lost 0 bases, and 14 bases lay in between. The CDR3 totals 17 residues. CDR3 loop: CASSVRPGESSGNTIYF. Written as DNA, the CDR3 is TGTGCCAGCAGCGTACGACCGGGGGAGAGCTCTGGAAACACCATATATTTT.

The chain uses TRBV30 and TRBJ1-4, with D possibly matching TRBD1 (6 bases). The CDR3 has 12 amino acids. Trimming shortened V by 2 bases and J by 7 bases, and 8 bases separated the two germline ends. Germline V gives CDR1 GTSNPN, CDR2 SVGIG (reference sequence). The CDR3 coding sequence is TGTGCCTGGAGTAGGGGGTTTGAAAAACTGTTTTTT. This gives the protein CAWSRGFEKLFF. The full variable domain, rest sourced from reference TRBV30 and TRBJ1-4, is SQTIHQWPATLVQPVGSPLSLECTVEGTSNPNLYWYRQAAGRGLQLLFYSVGIGQISSEVPQNLSASRPQDRQFILSSKKLLLSDSGFYLCAWSRGFEKLFFGSGTQLSVL.

The rearrangement uses TRBV6-5 and TRBJ2-7; 7 bases align to TRBD1. Unmatched junction bases numbered 4, after V lost 6 bases and J lost 2 bases. Germline loops: CDR1 MNHEY, CDR2 SVGAGI. The CDR3 has 13 residues. The CDR3 DNA follows: TGTGCCAGCAGAACAGGGGCGGCCTACGAGCAGTACTTC. It yields the protein CASRTGAAYEQYF.

This clone occurred once. CDR3 sequence reads: CASSAAGTQRSYEQYF. DNA for the CDR3: TGCGCCAGCAGCGCAGCCGGGACACAAAGGAGCTACGAGCAGTACTTC. The chain employs TRBV5-1 and TRBJ2-7; TRBD1 might be the D (6 bases). Trimming left V 4 bases short and J 3 bases short, with 20 bases between. The CDR3 loop spans 16 amino acids. Germline assignment: CDR1 SGHRS and CDR2 YFSETQ.

V gene TRBV5-5 combines with J gene TRBJ2-2, with 8 positions matching TRBD2. The CDR3 extends over 16 amino acids. V gave up 4 bases and J gave up 4 bases; unmatched junction bases: 9. CDR1 and CDR2 from the germline V gene are SGHKS and YYEKEE (reference sequence). CDR3 nucleotide sequence: TGTGCCAGCAGCCGCGGGGGGCAGGGGTCCACCGGGGAGCTGTTTTTT. This encodes CASSRGGQGSTGELFF.

This rearrangement joins TRBV30 to TRBJ1-4; D is uncertain. The CDR3 has 13 amino acids. CDR1 and CDR2 (germline): GTSNPN, SVGIG (reference sequence). Trimming removed 3 bases from V and 8 bases from J, with 13 bases in between. The CDR3 nucleotides are TGTGCCTGGAGCGAGCAACTCGGGGAAAAACTGTTTTTT. It is translated as CAWSEQLGEKLFF.

The gene calls are TRBV24-1 and TRBJ1-1; weak D call: TRBD1 (5 bases). In germline, CDR1 is KGHDR, CDR2 SFDVKD. The CDR3 contains 14 residues. V gave up 0 bases and J gave up 11 bases, with 15 bases separating them. The DNA of the CDR3 is TGTGCCACCAGTGATTTGCCGGCAGGCCGGGGGGCTTTCTTT. Amino acids: CATSDLPAGRGAFF.

CDR3 protein: CASSFRGSGYTF. Here the CDR3 DNA reads TGTGCCAGCAGTTTCAGGGGAAGCGGCTACACCTTC. The chain is built from TRBV2 and TRBJ1-2; D is perhaps TRBD1 (6 bases). The CDR3 contains 12 residues. Germline V gene lookup returns CDR1 SNHLY and CDR2 FYNNEI. V shed 5 bases and J shed 8 bases, with 12 bases lying between them.

This clone was counted a few times. The chain uses TRBV4-1 and TRBJ2-3; weak D call: TRBD2 (5 bases). The germline V gene encodes CDR1 MGHRA and CDR2 YSYEKL. The CDR3 has 14 amino acids. Trimming left V 8 bases short and J 2 bases short, with 14 bases between. Written as DNA, the CDR3 is TGCGCCAGCCGCGACCGGGGTGCCACAGATACGCAGTATTTT. It specifies CASRDRGATDTQYF.

This clone was observed a few times. This chain joins TRBV4-2 and TRBJ2-7; weak D call: TRBD1 (6 bases). Germline assignment: CDR1 LGHNA and CDR2 YNFKEQ. There are 17 residues in the CDR3. V lost 1 base and J lost 1, with 17 bases in between. DNA of the CDR3: TGTGCCAGCAGCCAAGTGGCAGCCAGGGGCAGTTCCTACGAGCAGTACTTC. Translation: CASSQVAARGSSYEQYF.

The chain joins TRBV2 to TRBJ2-1; 11 bases line up with TRBD1. Germline V CDR1 and CDR2: SNHLY, FYNNEI. The CDR3 sequence is 13 residues long. The V segment lost 8 bases and the J segment 9 bases; nucleotides outside the gene matches: 6. The CDR3 region has the DNA TGTGCCAGCCCGGGACAGGGGGGAGGTGAGCAGTTCTTC. This sequence encodes CASPGQGGGEQFF.

V gene TRBV6-5 combines with J gene TRBJ1-1; D is ambiguous. The CDR3 runs 13 residues. Germline-derived CDR1 and CDR2 are MNHEY and SVGAGI. V shed 7 bases and J shed 0 bases, with 9 bases lying between them. The CDR3 is CASNLHLNTEAFF. CDR3 DNA sequence: TGTGCCAGCAATTTGCACTTGAACACTGAAGCTTTCTTT.

The rearrangement joins TRBV5-6 to TRBJ1-3; 7 nucleotides agree with TRBD1. Trimming took 1 base from V and 0 from J; bases not matched to a gene: 4. The CDR3 contains 16 residues. Germline CDR1 is SGHDT and CDR2 is YYEEEE. CDR3 coding DNA: TGTGCCAGCAGCTTGCGGACAGGACTCTCTGGAAACACCATATATTTT. It codes for CASSLRTGLSGNTIYF.

This clone was seen once. The chain has TRBV5-6 and TRBJ2-3; D uncertain. From germline, CDR1 is SGHDT and CDR2 YYEEEE. There are 15 residues in the CDR3. V was pared by 0 bases and J by 1 base, with 9 bases between. The CDR3, as DNA: TGTGCCAGCAGCTTGGTGGGCCAGGGCACAGATACGCAGTATTTT. This gives the protein CASSLVGQGTDTQYF.

The V call is TRBV9, the J call TRBJ1-5; 7 nucleotides match TRBD1. Germline V gene data show CDR1 as SGDLS and CDR2 as YYNGEE. CDR3 length: 15 amino acids. Trimming cost V 4 bases and J 4 bases; bases outside gene matches: 8. This chain's CDR3 is CASSLTGVLNQPQHF. DNA for the CDR3: TGTGCCAGCAGCTTAACAGGGGTCCTAAATCAGCCCCAGCATTTT.

This chain joins TRBV28 and TRBJ1-4; D ambiguous. V lost 6 bases and J 5 bases, leaving 7 bases between the germline ends. Germline-derived CDR1 and CDR2 are MDHEN and SYDVKM. The CDR3 has 12 residues. CDR3 sequence: CASSPGNEKLFF. In DNA, the CDR3 is TGTGCCAGCAGCCCGGGGAATGAAAAACTGTTTTTT.